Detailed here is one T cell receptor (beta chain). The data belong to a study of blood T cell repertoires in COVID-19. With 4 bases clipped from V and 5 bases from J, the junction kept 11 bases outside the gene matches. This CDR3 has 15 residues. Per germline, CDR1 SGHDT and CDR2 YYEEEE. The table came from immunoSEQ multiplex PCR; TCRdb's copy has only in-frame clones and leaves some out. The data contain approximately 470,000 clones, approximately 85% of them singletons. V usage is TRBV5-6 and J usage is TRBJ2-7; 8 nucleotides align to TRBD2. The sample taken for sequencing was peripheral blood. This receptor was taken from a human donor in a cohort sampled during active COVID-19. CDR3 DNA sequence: TGTGCCAGCAGCGCGGGACTAGGGTACGAGAACGAGCAGTACTTC. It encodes CASSAGLGYENEQYF. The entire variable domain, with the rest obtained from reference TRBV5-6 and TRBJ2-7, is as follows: DAGVTQSPTHLIKTRGQQVTLRCSPKSGHDTVSWYQQALGQGPQFIFQYYEEEERQRGNFPDRFSGHQFPNYSSELNVNALLLGDSALYLCASSAGLGYENEQYFGPGTRLTVT.